The clone carrying this TCR beta chain was picked up one time. Its target is unknown. This sample was included in a study of a mutant IDH1 vaccine in newly diagnosed glioma. Whole-study context: Onset of vaccination occurred 4-6 weeks following radiotherapy alone, or with temozolomide cycles. Treated patients had a mean age of about 38 years and an approximately 62% male, around 40% female split.

Whole-study findings and limits: Pseudoprogression seemingly bore no relation to changes in top peripheral T cell clonotypes.

The time point here: week 23, last vaccination. Alongside topical imiquimod, each dose of vaccine comprised 300 ug of mutant IDH1 20-mer peptide. The germline gives CDR1 SGHAT, CDR2 FQDESV (reference sequence). Trimming took off 7 bases at V and 5 bases at J, with 15 bases between the two ends. CDR3 length equals 13 residues. Repertoires were generated with immunoSEQ multiplex PCR, while TCRdb's copy carries only in-frame clones and drops some. The table shows more than 25,000 clones, with more than 75% occurring only once. This sequence was found in a man in his forties or fifties with glioma. This sample comprised PBMCs, obtained from a glioma patient whose treatment included an IDH1 peptide vaccine. The J gene is TRBJ2-7, the V gene TRBV11-1; perhaps TRBD2 as D (5 bases). CDR3 bases: TGTGCCAGCACTGCGGGTAACACTCACGAGCAGTACTTC. This sequence encodes CASTAGNTHEQYF.